The entry that follows covers one T cell receptor (beta chain) sequence. The entry originates in a study of blood T cell repertoires in COVID-19. Looking at the study overall: Whether acute or convalescent, the COVID-19 samples came from the United States, Italy and Spain. Sources were T cells, B-cell-depleted T cells, or PBMCs; the material itself was cDNA or gDNA.

In germline, CDR1 is SEHNR, CDR2 FQNEAQ (reference sequence). The V and J ends lost 5 bases and 3 bases respectively, with 20 bases between them. The CDR3 has 16 residues. Original methodology: Reference gene primer amplification in the assay estimated nucleated cell counts. TCRdb's table, derived via immunoSEQ multiplex PCR, lists solely in-frame clones and lacks some. V and J calls and clone size are those listed in that table; D and trimming were worked out from the DNA. The data contain around 48,000 clones, around 86% of them singletons. The sequenced sample was peripheral blood. The source of this sequence is a man in his sixties with active or convalescent COVID-19. The V and J genes are TRBV7-9 and TRBJ2-7; TRBD1 might be the D (6 bases). In DNA form, the CDR3 reads TGTGCCAGCAGCAGAAGCGCACGGACAGCAAGCTACGAGCAGTACTTC. This codes for CASSRSARTASYEQYF.